The sequence of this TCR beta chain was determined in a study of T cell responses to AZD1222 COVID-19 vaccine. Assay used: immunoSEQ multiplex PCR; TCRdb lists only in-frame clones, some missing. The sample lists roughly 20,000 clones; approximately 86% were seen once. This sequence was found in an adult in good health. The sequenced sample was peripheral blood, obtained on day 0 of AZD1222 vaccination.

The CDR3: CASSQGSTNYGYTF. The CDR3 nucleotides read TGTGCCAGCAGCCAGGGAAGCACTAACTATGGCTACACCTTC. The V and J genes are TRBV3-1 (or the pseudogene TRBV3-2) and TRBJ1-2; the D is unclear. This CDR3 spans 14 amino acids. V was trimmed by 3 bases and J by 0 bases, leaving 8 bases between them. CDR1 and CDR2 from the germline V gene are LGHDT and YNNKEL (reference sequence).